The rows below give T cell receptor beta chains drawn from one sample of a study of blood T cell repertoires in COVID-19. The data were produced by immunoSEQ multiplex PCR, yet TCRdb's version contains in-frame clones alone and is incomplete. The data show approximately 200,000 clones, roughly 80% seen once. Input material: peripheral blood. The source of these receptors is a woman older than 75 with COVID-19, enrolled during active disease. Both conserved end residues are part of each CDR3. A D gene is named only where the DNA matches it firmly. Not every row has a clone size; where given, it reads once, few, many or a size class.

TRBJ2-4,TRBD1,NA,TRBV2,TGTGCCACCGGACAGGGCAAAAACATTCAGTACTTC,CATGQGKNIQYF
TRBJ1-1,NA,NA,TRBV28,TGTGCCGCCCACCGGTCGCCCATGAACACTGAAGCTTTCTTT,CAAHRSPMNTEAFF
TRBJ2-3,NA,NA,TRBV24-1,TGTGCCACCTCGGGTTACACAGATACGCAGTATTTT,CATSGYTDTQYF
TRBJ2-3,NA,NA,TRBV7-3,TGTGCCAGCAGCTTAACCCCAGGCACAGATACGCAGTATTTT,CASSLTPGTDTQYF
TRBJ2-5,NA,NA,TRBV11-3,TGTGCCAGCAGCTTAGCCGGCGGAGAGACCCAGTACTTC,CASSLAGGETQYF
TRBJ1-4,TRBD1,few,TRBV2,TGTGCCAGCAGTAGGGAGGACAGGGGTGGCGAAAAACTGTTTTTT,CASSREDRGGEKLFF
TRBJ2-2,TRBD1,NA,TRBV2,TGTGCCAGCAGGATACAGGGGCTAAATACCGGGGAGCTGTTTTTT,CASRIQGLNTGELFF
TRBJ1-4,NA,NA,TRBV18,TGTGCCAGCTCACCGGGGGGGGCGCGTGAAAAACTGTTTTTT,CASSPGGAREKLFF
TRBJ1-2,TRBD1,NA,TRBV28,TGTGCCAGCAGGTTACAGGGGGCAGAATACGGCTACACCTTC,CASRLQGAEYGYTF
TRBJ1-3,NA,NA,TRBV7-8,TGTGCCAGCAGCTTAGCGAGTCGGTCCTCTGGAAACACCATATATTTT,CASSLASRSSGNTIYF
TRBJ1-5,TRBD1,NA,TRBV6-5,TGTGCCAGCAGTTCACAGGGGGCAGGCAATCAGCCCCAGCATTTT,CASSSQGAGNQPQHF
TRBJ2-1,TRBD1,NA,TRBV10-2,TGCGCCAGCAGGACAGGGCAAGCCTACAATGAGCAGTTCTTC,CASRTGQAYNEQFF
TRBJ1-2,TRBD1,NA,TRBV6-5,TGTGCCAGCAGTTGGGGAGGAGGGACAGGACCTGATGGCTACACCTTC,CASSWGGGTGPDGYTF
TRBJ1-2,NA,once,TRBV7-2,TGTGCCAGCAGCCCGACCACGGCTCACAGGGTCTATGGCTACACCTTC,CASSPTTAHRVYGYTF
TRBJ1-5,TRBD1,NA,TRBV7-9,TGTGCCAGCAGCCACAGGGGGAGCAATCAGCCCCAGCATTTT,CASSHRGSNQPQHF
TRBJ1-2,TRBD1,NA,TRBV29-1,TGCAGCGTCGTTAGATTGACAGGGACCCTCTATGGCTACACCTTC,CSVVRLTGTLYGYTF
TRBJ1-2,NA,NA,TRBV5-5,TGTGCCAGCAGCTTCGAGGGGACAACTAACTATGGCTACACCTTC,CASSFEGTTNYGYTF
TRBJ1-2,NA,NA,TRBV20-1,TGCAGTGCTAGAGATTACCCACTGTACACCTTC,CSARDYPLYTF
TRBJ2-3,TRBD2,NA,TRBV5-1,TGCGCCAGCAGCTTGGGGACTAGGAACTCGGACACAGATACGCAGTATTTT,CASSLGTRNSDTDTQYF
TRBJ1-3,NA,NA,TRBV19,TGTGCCAGTACCACCCTATCTTCAGGAAACACCATATATTTT,CASTTLSSGNTIYF
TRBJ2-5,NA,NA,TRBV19,TGTGCCAGTAGGGAGACTAGTGCCGAGACCCAGTACTTC,CASRETSAETQYF
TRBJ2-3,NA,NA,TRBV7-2,TGTGCCAGCAGCCAAGGGGCACAGGGACGATATACGCAGTATTTT,CASSQGAQGRYTQYF
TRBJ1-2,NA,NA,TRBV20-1,TGCAGTGCTAGTTCCGGGTCCTATGGCTACACCTTC,CSASSGSYGYTF
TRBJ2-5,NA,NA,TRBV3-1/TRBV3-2,TGTGCCAGCAGCTTTATTAATCGCGGTCAGTACTTC,CASSFINRGQYF
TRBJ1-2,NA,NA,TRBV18,TGTGCCAGCTCACCAGGCGGGTCCAACTATGGCTACACCTTC,CASSPGGSNYGYTF
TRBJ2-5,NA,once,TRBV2,TGTGCCAGCAGGGGCCTTTCGGGGGAGACCCAGTACTTC,CASRGLSGETQYF
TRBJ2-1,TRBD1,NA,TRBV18,TGTGCCAGCTCGACCGGGACAGGGTACTACAATGAGCAGTTCTTC,CASSTGTGYYNEQFF
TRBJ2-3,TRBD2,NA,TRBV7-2,TGTGCCAGCAGCTTGACTAGCGGGGGGGCAACGGGTACGCAGTATTTT,CASSLTSGGATGTQYF
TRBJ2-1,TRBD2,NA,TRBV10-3,TGTGCCATCGGACTAGCGGGGGGTTTATCCTACAATGAGCAGTTCTTC,CAIGLAGGLSYNEQFF
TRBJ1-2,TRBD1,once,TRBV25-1,TGTGCCAGCAGTGAATACTCTTCGACAGGGGGCTACACCTTC,CASSEYSSTGGYTF